This paragraph covers one T cell receptor beta chain sequence. Its antigen remains unknown. The record originates from a study of beta chain features in type 1 diabetes. Study-level points and caveats: VDJ junctions sequenced from type 1 diabetes patients showed fewer insertions and more deletions.

Donors contributed one heparinised blood draw apiece, averaging approximately 120 mL. CD45RO/CCR7/CD25/CD127/CD95/CD27 staining was used to isolate CD4+ naive, central memory, regulatory and stem cell-like memory cells by sorting. Germline assignment: CDR1 GTSNPN and CDR2 SVGIG (reference sequence). The CDR3 totals 14 residues. Trimming took 2 bases from V and 1 from J; bases not matched to a gene: 1. Every isolated RNA sample was fully reverse transcribed, so sequencing captured expressed TCRB transcripts. Libraries were prepared by immunoSEQ multiplex PCR; TCRdb keeps only in-frame clonotypes and omits some of them. Of 350,000 or so clones in the sample, roughly a fifth were seen once.

This clonotype originated in a young woman in good health. Sequenced material: naive CD4+ T cells from blood. This chain uses TRBV30 with TRBJ2-3, with 9 nucleotides matching TRBD2. The DNA for the CDR3 is TGTGCCTGGAGTCAGCGGGGGGGCACAGATACGCAGTATTTT. This sequence encodes CAWSQRGGTDTQYF.